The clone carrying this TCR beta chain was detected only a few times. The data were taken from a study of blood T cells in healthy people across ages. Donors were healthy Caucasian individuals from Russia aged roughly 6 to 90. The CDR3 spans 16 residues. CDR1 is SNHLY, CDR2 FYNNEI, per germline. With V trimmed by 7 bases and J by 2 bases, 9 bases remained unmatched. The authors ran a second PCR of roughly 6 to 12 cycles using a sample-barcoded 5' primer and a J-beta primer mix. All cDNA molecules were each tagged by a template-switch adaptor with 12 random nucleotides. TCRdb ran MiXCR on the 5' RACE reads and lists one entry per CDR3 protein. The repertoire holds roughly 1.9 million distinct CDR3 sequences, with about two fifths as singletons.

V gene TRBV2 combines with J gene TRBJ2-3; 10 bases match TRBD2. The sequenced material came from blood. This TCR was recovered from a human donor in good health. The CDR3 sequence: CASTNGLAATTDTQYF. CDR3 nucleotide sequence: TGTGCCAGCACCAACGGACTAGCGGCAACCACAGATACGCAGTATTTT.